This TCR beta chain was sequenced in a study of blood T cell repertoires in COVID-19. Across the study: Both acute and convalescent COVID-19 samples were obtained from the United States, Italy and Spain. In each case, the material was cDNA or gDNA derived from T cells, B-cell-depleted T cells, or PBMCs.

This clone was observed a single time. Study processing details: Estimated nucleated cell counts came from reference gene primer amplification. Produced via immunoSEQ multiplex PCR; TCRdb's table is partial and in-frame only. That table supplies the V and J calls and clone size; D and trimming were determined from the DNA. The data show a few hundred thousand clones, approximately 86% seen once. Researchers sorted participants into cohorts using their self-reported clinical history. Material for sequencing was PBMCs or T cells enriched from blood (not recorded which). The TCR was taken from a woman in her 40s with acute COVID-19.

CDR3 protein: CASSTRTSGGGNEQFF. Written as DNA, the CDR3 is TGTGCCAGCAGTACCAGGACTAGCGGGGGGGGAAATGAGCAGTTCTTC. The chain joins TRBV3-1 (or the pseudogene TRBV3-2) to TRBJ2-1; 15 nucleotides align to TRBD2. V lost 6 bases and J lost 7; bases outside the gene matches: 7. The CDR3 has 16 amino acids. Germline CDR1 and CDR2: LGHDT and YNNKEL (reference sequence).